This T cell receptor (beta chain) is from a study of blood T cell repertoires in COVID-19. Turning to the study itself: Acute and convalescent COVID-19 specimens originated in the United States, Italy and Spain. Nucleic acid was either cDNA or gDNA, and it came from T cells, B-cell-depleted T cells, or PBMCs.

Sequencing was performed with immunoSEQ multiplex PCR; in TCRdb, only in-frame clones are kept and a portion is missing. Here the sample spans around 270,000 clones, about 90% being singletons. Seattle enrolled patients during active infection and tracked them longitudinally. The sequencing input was peripheral blood. The receptor was derived from a person between 18 and 30 years old with COVID-19, enrolled during active disease.

DNA for the CDR3: TGTGCCAGCAGTCCAACGGGTTCTGGCGGGGAGCTGTTTTTT. It is translated as CASSPTGSGGELFF. The V gene is TRBV27, the J gene TRBJ2-2; D is ambiguous. V was cut by 5 bases and J by 7 bases, with 14 bases left in between. Per the germline V gene, CDR1 is MNHEY and CDR2 is SMNVEV (reference sequence). The CDR3 runs 14 residues.